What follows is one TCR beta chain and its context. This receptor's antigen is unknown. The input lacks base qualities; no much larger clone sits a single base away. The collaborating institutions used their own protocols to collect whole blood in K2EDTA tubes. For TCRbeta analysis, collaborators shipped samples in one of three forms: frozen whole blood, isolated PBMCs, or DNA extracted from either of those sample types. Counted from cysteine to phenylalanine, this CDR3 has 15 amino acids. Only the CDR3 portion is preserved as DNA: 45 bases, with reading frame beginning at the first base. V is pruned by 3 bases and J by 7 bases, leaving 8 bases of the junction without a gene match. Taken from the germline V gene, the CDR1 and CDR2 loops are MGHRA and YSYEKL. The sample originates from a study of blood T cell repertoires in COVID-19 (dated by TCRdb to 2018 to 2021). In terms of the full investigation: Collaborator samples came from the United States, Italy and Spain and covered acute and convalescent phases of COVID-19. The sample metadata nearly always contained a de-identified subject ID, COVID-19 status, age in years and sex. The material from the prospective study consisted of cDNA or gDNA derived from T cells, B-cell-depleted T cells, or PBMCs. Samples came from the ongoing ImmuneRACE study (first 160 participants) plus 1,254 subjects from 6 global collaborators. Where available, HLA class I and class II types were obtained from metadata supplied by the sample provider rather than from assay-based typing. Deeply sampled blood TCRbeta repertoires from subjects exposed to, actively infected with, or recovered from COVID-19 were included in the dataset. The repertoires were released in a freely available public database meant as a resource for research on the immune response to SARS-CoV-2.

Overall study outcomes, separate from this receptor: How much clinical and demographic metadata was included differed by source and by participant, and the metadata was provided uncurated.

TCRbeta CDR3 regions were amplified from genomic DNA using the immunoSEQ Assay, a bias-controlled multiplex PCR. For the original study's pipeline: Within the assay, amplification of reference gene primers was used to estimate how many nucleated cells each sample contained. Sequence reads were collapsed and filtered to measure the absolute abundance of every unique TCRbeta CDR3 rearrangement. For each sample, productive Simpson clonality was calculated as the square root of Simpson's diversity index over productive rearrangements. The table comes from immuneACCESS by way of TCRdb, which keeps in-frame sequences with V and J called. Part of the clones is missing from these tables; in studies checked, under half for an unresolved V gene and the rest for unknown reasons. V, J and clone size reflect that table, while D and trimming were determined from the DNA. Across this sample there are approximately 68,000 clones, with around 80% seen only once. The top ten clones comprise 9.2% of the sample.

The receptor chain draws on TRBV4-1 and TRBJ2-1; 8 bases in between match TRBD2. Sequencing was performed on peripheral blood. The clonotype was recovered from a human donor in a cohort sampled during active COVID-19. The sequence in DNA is TGCGCCAGCAGCCATGGTTCCTCGGGGGGGAATGAGCAGTTCTTC. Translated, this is CASSHGSSGGNEQFF.